The 25 T cell receptor beta chains in this list originate from one sample, sequenced in a study of PD-L1 blockade in urothelial cancer. Sample time point: pretreatment peripheral blood. The data were produced by immunoSEQ multiplex PCR, yet TCRdb's version contains in-frame clones alone and is incomplete. The sample includes tens of thousands of clones, approximately 90% of them seen just once. The sequenced sample was PBMCs, obtained around atezolizumab (anti-PD-L1) treatment. The receptor set was obtained from a woman aged 60-75 years with urothelial cancer.

The genes are TRBV27 and TRBJ2-2, with 7 bases fitting TRBD1. Looked up from germline, CDR1 is MNHEY and CDR2 is SMNVEV (reference sequence). This CDR3 has 15 amino acids. V shed 7 bases and J 1 base; nucleotides not matched to a gene: 6. The DNA of the CDR3 is TGTGCCAGCACCACGGACAGGAAGAACACCGGGGAGCTGTTTTTT. Translated: CASTTDRKNTGELFF.

The CDR3 sequence: CSVGEGRNQPQHF. In nucleotides, the CDR3 is TGCAGCGTGGGGGAGGGGCGCAATCAGCCCCAGCATTTT. The chain is built from TRBV29-1 and TRBJ1-5; a possible D gene is TRBD1 (5 bases). CDR1 is SQVTM and CDR2 is ANQGSEA in the germline V gene. CDR3 length: 13 residues. Trimming took 6 bases from V and 2 from J, leaving 11 bases between them.

This clone was seen a single time. The rearrangement uses TRBV5-4 and TRBJ2-3; no firm D call. Germline-derived CDR1 and CDR2 are SGHNT and YYREEE (reference sequence). Trimming took 1 base from V and 6 from J, leaving 9 bases between them. The CDR3 has 13 residues. CDR3 residues: CASSLYSSDTQYF. CDR3 sequence (DNA): TGTGCCAGCAGCTTGTATTCGAGTGATACGCAGTATTTT.

Turning to this clone: At one boundary the junction diverges from the germline segment, which might be a read error. Other DNA sequences in the same sample also yield this CDR3. The V call is TRBV2, the J call TRBJ1-2, with D possibly TRBD1 on 5 matching bases. The germline CDR1 and CDR2 sequences are SNHLY and FYNNEI. There are 16 residues in the CDR3. CDR3 in amino acids: CASSEEIQTRDYGYTF. The CDR3 DNA sequence: TGTGCCAGCAGTGAAGAAATCCAAACTAGGGACTATGGCTACACTTTC.

The sample holds a few counts of this clone. The chain combines TRBV7-3 with TRBJ1-6; 8 positions agree with TRBD1. The CDR3 has 14 amino acids. With 4 bases clipped from V and 10 bases from J, the junction kept 6 bases outside the gene matches. Germline V CDR1 and CDR2: SGHTA, FQGTGA. CDR3 amino acids: CASSWTGSGSPLHF. CDR3 in DNA: TGTGCCAGCAGCTGGACAGGGTCGGGATCACCCCTCCACTTT.

The V gene is TRBV7-9, the J gene TRBJ1-1, with TRBD1 matching 7 bases. This CDR3 contains 13 residues. Germline V gives CDR1 SEHNR, CDR2 FQNEAQ (reference sequence). The J segment lost 10 bases and the V segment lost 0 bases, leaving 5 bases of the junction unmatched. The CDR3 nucleotides read TGTGCCAGCAGCTTAGCTCGACAGGGTTCAGCTTTCTTT. Translating gives CASSLARQGSAFF.

The rearrangement joins TRBV9 to TRBJ1-4; D is perhaps TRBD1 (6 bases). The CDR3 totals 14 residues. Trimming left V 6 bases short and J 8 bases short, with 17 bases between. Per germline, CDR1 SGDLS and CDR2 YYNGEE. CDR3 sequence: CASNLGAGDEKLFF. The CDR3 DNA follows: TGTGCCAGCAACCTGGGGGCAGGGGACGAAAAACTGTTTTTT.

This sequence joins TRBV5-5 and TRBJ2-1; a weak D match, TRBD1 (5 bases). V dropped 6 bases and J dropped 5 bases, with 15 bases sitting between them. Germline CDR1 is SGHKS and CDR2 is YYEKEE (reference sequence). CDR3 length equals 14 residues. The CDR3 protein is CASTNDPTDNEQFF. CDR3 bases: TGTGCCAGCACCAACGACCCGACAGACAATGAGCAGTTCTTC.

The table lists this clone with a count of one. The chain links TRBV2 to TRBJ2-1; TRBD2 matches at 13 bases. Germline assignment: CDR1 SNHLY and CDR2 FYNNEI. This CDR3 is built from 15 residues. Trimming at V came to 5 bases and at J to 4 bases, leaving 2 bases not matched to a gene. The CDR3 DNA reads TGTGCCAGCAGTCCGACTAGCGGGAGGTACAATGAGCAGTTCTTC. Protein product: CASSPTSGRYNEQFF. Looking up the rest from reference TRBV2 and TRBJ2-1 gives the full variable domain: EPEVTQTPSHQVTQMGQEVILRCVPISNHLYFYWYRQILGQKVEFLVSFYNNEISEKSEIFDDQFSVERPDGSNFTLKIRSTKLEDSAMYFCASSPTSGRYNEQFFGPGTRLTVL.

V gene TRBV27 combines with J gene TRBJ2-7, with 7 bases matching TRBD1. Germline V CDR1 and CDR2: MNHEY, SMNVEV (reference sequence). This CDR3 comprises 15 residues. V was pared by 5 bases and J by 3 bases, with 10 bases of the junction left unmatched. CDR3 protein: CASSTLTGRRYEQYF. CDR3 coding DNA: TGTGCCAGCAGTACCTTGACAGGGAGACGCTACGAGCAGTACTTC.

The rearrangement joins TRBV7-9 to TRBJ1-3; tentative D call: TRBD1 (5 bases). The CDR3 extends over 14 amino acids. Germline CDR1 SEHNR, CDR2 FQNEAQ (reference sequence). V was trimmed by 5 bases and J by 2 bases, leaving 10 bases between them. CDR3 coding DNA: TGTGCCAGCAGCCAGTCGGGGGCTGGAAACACCATATATTTT. It translates to CASSQSGAGNTIYF.

The chain uses TRBV7-6 and TRBJ2-3; possibly TRBD1 for D (6 bases). Trimming pared 6 bases from V and 4 bases from J, leaving 14 bases between. CDR3 length equals 14 residues. Germline V lookup: CDR1 SGHVS, CDR2 FNYEAQ. This CDR3 is CASRPQGRSDTQYF. The CDR3, as DNA: TGTGCCAGCAGACCTCAGGGGCGGTCAGATACGCAGTATTTT.

The V gene is TRBV27, the J gene TRBJ2-7; 8 bases agree with TRBD1. From germline, CDR1 is MNHEY and CDR2 SMNVEV (reference sequence). The CDR3 extends over 14 amino acids. The junction had 5 bases not matched to a gene; V was cut back by 5 bases and J by 2 bases. CDR3 nucleotide sequence: TGTGCCAGCAGTCGGGAACAGGGGGCCTACGAGCAGTACTTC. It yields the protein CASSREQGAYEQYF.

The chain combines TRBV7-2 with TRBJ1-5; TRBD1 matches at 10 bases. The CDR3 has 18 residues. Germline loops: CDR1 SGHTA, CDR2 FQGNSA. The J segment lost 2 bases and the V segment lost 1 base, leaving 8 bases of the junction unmatched. Written as DNA, the CDR3 is TGTGCCAGCAGCTTAGTTGGACAGGGGGGCGGGGGCAATCAGCCCCAGCATTTT. Encoded protein: CASSLVGQGGGGNQPQHF.

This chain links TRBV5-6 with TRBJ2-1, with a possible D match to TRBD2 (5 bases). The V and J ends lost 2 bases and 8 bases respectively, with 11 bases between them. The CDR3 has 13 residues. Germline CDR1 is SGHDT and CDR2 is YYEEEE. CDR3 protein: CASSFRTRDEQFF. DNA for the CDR3: TGTGCCAGCAGCTTTCGGACTCGGGATGAGCAGTTCTTC.

CDR3: CASSLNTRSEAFF. DNA of the CDR3: TGTGCCAGCAGCCTTAATACAAGAAGTGAAGCTTTCTTT. The V call is TRBV7-3, the J call TRBJ1-1; D not resolved. V dropped 5 bases and J dropped 7 bases, with 14 bases sitting between them. The CDR3 spans 13 residues. Germline V gene sequence: CDR1 SGHTA, CDR2 FQGTGA.

The gene calls are TRBV6-5 and TRBJ1-1; D remains ambiguous. Germline CDR1 and CDR2: MNHEY and SVGAGI. This CDR3 is 12 amino acids long. Trimming pared 6 bases from V and 0 bases from J, leaving 5 bases between. CDR3 sequence: CASRTLNTEAFF. CDR3 DNA: TGTGCCAGCAGAACACTGAACACTGAAGCTTTCTTT.

The chain couples TRBV15 to TRBJ2-7, with 11 nucleotides matching TRBD1. Germline V CDR1 and CDR2: LNHNV, YYDKDF (reference sequence). The CDR3 sequence is 15 residues long. Trimming cost V 0 bases and J 3 bases; bases outside gene matches: 1. The CDR3 sequence is CATSREGTGGYEQYF. The CDR3 bases are TGTGCCACCAGCAGAGAAGGGACAGGGGGCTACGAGCAGTACTTC.

This chain uses TRBV7-7 with TRBJ2-1; 9 bases line up with TRBD1. The V segment lost 5 bases and the J segment 3 bases; nucleotides outside the gene matches: 8. The germline V gene encodes CDR1 SSHAT and CDR2 FNYEAQ (reference sequence). This CDR3 is 16 amino acids long. The CDR3 protein is CASSPRPGQGYNEQFF. Here the CDR3 DNA reads TGTGCCAGCAGCCCGAGACCGGGACAGGGCTACAATGAGCAGTTCTTC.

The sample holds one count of this clone. The chain employs TRBV27 and TRBJ1-5; D may be TRBD1 (6 bases). V was trimmed by 8 bases and J by 3 bases, leaving 17 bases between them. Germline CDR1 reads MNHEY; CDR2 reads SMNVEV (reference sequence). This CDR3 has 15 amino acids. In nucleotides, the CDR3 is TGTGCCAGCCCCCCCCCAGGGGCCCCCAATCAGCCCCAGCATTTT. Protein sequence: CASPPPGAPNQPQHF.

The rearrangement uses TRBV21-1 and TRBJ1-1; TRBD1, the table's D call, lacks a check against the DNA. TRBV21-1 is annotated as a pseudogene. The CDR3 loop spans 20 amino acids. In DNA, the CDR3 is TGTGCCAGCAGCAAGATCGTTGGAAGAGGGGGTGCCCATGAGAACACTGAAGCTTTCTTT. Protein: CASSKIVGRGGAHENTEAFF.

This clone was seen more than once but under ten times. The chain recombines TRBV6-4 with TRBJ1-4; TRBD1 matches 9 bases. The germline V gene has CDR1 MRHNA and CDR2 SNTAGT. The CDR3 extends over 15 amino acids. V shed 2 bases, J shed 7 bases, and the junction held 5 bases outside the gene matches. CDR3 sequence reads: CASSDRTGAPEKLFF. The DNA of the CDR3 is TGTGCCAGCAGTGACCGGACAGGGGCGCCTGAAAAACTGTTTTTT.

This clone appeared a single time. The chain combines TRBV13 with TRBJ2-7; TRBD2 agrees at 8 bases. Unmatched junction bases numbered 10, after V lost 7 bases and J lost 2 bases. This CDR3 spans 15 amino acids. Germline values: CDR1 PRHDT, CDR2 FYEKMQ (reference sequence). The CDR3 DNA follows: TGTGCCAGCACTAATACAGCGGGAGTGCCCTACGAGCAGTACTTC. It codes for CASTNTAGVPYEQYF.

The chain links TRBV11-2 to TRBJ2-7; 8 nucleotides match TRBD2. V was pared by 5 bases and J by 3 bases, with 9 bases of the junction left unmatched. The germline V gene encodes CDR1 SGHAT and CDR2 FQNNGV. This CDR3 is built from 15 residues. The CDR3 region has the DNA TGTGCCAGCAGCGTTGAACTAGCGGTCGGCTACGAGCAGTACTTC. Translated, it gives CASSVELAVGYEQYF.

The chain is built from TRBV5-6 and TRBJ2-3; D is unclear. The germline V gene encodes CDR1 SGHDT and CDR2 YYEEEE. This CDR3 region has 14 residues. The V end was cut by 4 bases, the J end by 1 base, with 10 bases between. The DNA of the CDR3 is TGTGCCAGCAGCCCTGACAAGCGCACAGATACGCAGTATTTT. Its protein is CASSPDKRTDTQYF.